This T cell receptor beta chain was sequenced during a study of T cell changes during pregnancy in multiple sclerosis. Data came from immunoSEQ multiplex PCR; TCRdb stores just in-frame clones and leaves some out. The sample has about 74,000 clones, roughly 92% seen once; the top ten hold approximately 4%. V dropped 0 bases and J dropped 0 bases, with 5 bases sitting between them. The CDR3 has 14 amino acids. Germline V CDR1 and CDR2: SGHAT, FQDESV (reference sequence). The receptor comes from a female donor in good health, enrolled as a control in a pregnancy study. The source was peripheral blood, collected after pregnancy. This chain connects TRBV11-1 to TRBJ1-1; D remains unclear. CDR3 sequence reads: CASSLASLNTEAFF. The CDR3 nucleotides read TGTGCCAGCAGCTTAGCCAGTCTGAACACTGAAGCTTTCTTT. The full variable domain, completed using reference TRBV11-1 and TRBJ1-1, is EAEVAQSPRYKITEKSQAVAFWCDPISGHATLYWYRQILGQGPELLVQFQDESVVDDSQLPKDRFSAERLKGVDSTLKIQPAELGDSAMYLCASSLASLNTEAFFGQGTRLTVV.